Listed below are T cell receptor beta chains from one sample, sequenced in a study of OX40 agonist ivuxolimab in advanced cancers. Data came from immunoSEQ multiplex PCR; TCRdb stores just in-frame clones and leaves some out. The repertoire includes tens of thousands of clones, about 87% of them detected once, and about 7.2% sits in the top ten. This material consisted of CD4+ or CD8+ T cells sorted from blood, taken in a trial of the OX40 agonist ivuxolimab. These receptors were taken from an adult with an advanced solid tumor such as melanoma, head and neck, liver or kidney cancer. Both conserved end residues are part of each CDR3. Fields, in order: V gene, J gene, clone size, D gene, CDR3 DNA, CDR3 protein. D genes are given only for firm matches. Not every row has a clone size; where given, it reads once, few, many or a size class.

v_gene: TRBV25-1; j_gene: TRBJ2-1; abundance: .; d_gene: .; CDR3nt: TGTGCCAGCAGTGATGTCGCCAGCTGGAGCTCCTACAATGAGCAGTTCTTC; CDR3aa: CASSDVASWSSYNEQFF
v_gene: TRBV21-1; j_gene: TRBJ1-5; abundance: .; d_gene: .; CDR3nt: TGTGCCAGCAGCCCACCTGGGATAGATAGCAATCAGCCCCAGCATTTT; CDR3aa: CASSPPGIDSNQPQHF
v_gene: TRBV19; j_gene: TRBJ2-2; abundance: .; d_gene: .; CDR3nt: TGTGCCAGTAGTATAGAGGCAGGCGCGAACACCGGGGAGCTGTTTTTT; CDR3aa: CASSIEAGANTGELFF
v_gene: TRBV6-5; j_gene: TRBJ1-1; abundance: .; d_gene: .; CDR3nt: TGTGCCAGCAGTTACTCGAGGGGGACGAACACTGAAGCTTTCTTT; CDR3aa: CASSYSRGTNTEAFF
v_gene: TRBV19; j_gene: TRBJ2-7; abundance: .; d_gene: TRBD1; CDR3nt: TGTGCCAGTAAAAAGGACAGGACCGCCTACGAGCAGTACTTC; CDR3aa: CASKKDRTAYEQYF
v_gene: TRBV6-1; j_gene: TRBJ2-1; abundance: .; d_gene: TRBD2; CDR3nt: TGTGCCAGCAGACCCCCGGGACTAGTTGGGCATGAGCAGTTCTTC; CDR3aa: CASRPPGLVGHEQFF
v_gene: TRBV4-1; j_gene: TRBJ2-1; abundance: .; d_gene: .; CDR3nt: TGCGCCAGCAGCCACGGGACTCCCGTCAGCTCCTACAATGAGCAGTTCTTC; CDR3aa: CASSHGTPVSSYNEQFF
v_gene: TRBV9; j_gene: TRBJ2-1; abundance: .; d_gene: .; CDR3nt: TGTGCCAGCAGCGTCGAGGGAGTCTACAATGAGCAGTTCTTC; CDR3aa: CASSVEGVYNEQFF
v_gene: TRBV25-1; j_gene: TRBJ1-2; abundance: .; d_gene: .; CDR3nt: TGTGCCAGCAAGGGACCAGACCCCTATGGCTACACCTTC; CDR3aa: CASKGPDPYGYTF
v_gene: TRBV5-6; j_gene: TRBJ1-1; abundance: .; d_gene: .; CDR3nt: TGTGCCAGCAGCGCAGAGGGGAGAGGGACGAGGGCTTTCTTT; CDR3aa: CASSAEGRGTRAFF
v_gene: TRBV9; j_gene: TRBJ2-3; abundance: once; d_gene: TRBD1; CDR3nt: TGTGCCAGCAGCGTTTCTACTTCCCGAGACAGGGGCCTTAGCACAGATACGCAGTATTTT; CDR3aa: CASSVSTSRDRGLSTDTQYF
v_gene: TRBV6-6; j_gene: TRBJ2-7; abundance: .; d_gene: .; CDR3nt: TGTGCCAGCAGTTACAGGACCTCCTACGAGCAGTACTTC; CDR3aa: CASSYRTSYEQYF
v_gene: TRBV7-2; j_gene: TRBJ2-7; abundance: .; d_gene: TRBD2; CDR3nt: TGTGCCAGCGCATCCCGCGGACTAGTCTTCGAGCAGTACTTC; CDR3aa: CASASRGLVFEQYF
v_gene: TRBV4-1; j_gene: TRBJ1-5; abundance: .; d_gene: TRBD1; CDR3nt: TGCGCCAGCAGCCAAGCCGCGACAGGGCTCCCCAATCAGCCCCAGCATTTT; CDR3aa: CASSQAATGLPNQPQHF
v_gene: TRBV2; j_gene: TRBJ1-4; abundance: .; d_gene: .; CDR3nt: TGTGCCAGCAGTGAAATCGGTGCAACTAATGAAAAACTGTTTTTT; CDR3aa: CASSEIGATNEKLFF
v_gene: TRBV7-3; j_gene: TRBJ2-7; abundance: .; d_gene: .; CDR3nt: TGTGCCAGCAGCCCACAGGGCGGGAGTTTGGTGATGCAGTACTTC; CDR3aa: CASSPQGGSLVMQYF
v_gene: TRBV5-1; j_gene: TRBJ2-7; abundance: .; d_gene: .; CDR3nt: TGCGCCAGCAGCTTGGGGCAGGGGAGCCACGAGCAGTACTTC; CDR3aa: CASSLGQGSHEQYF
v_gene: TRBV30; j_gene: TRBJ1-4; abundance: .; d_gene: TRBD1; CDR3nt: TGTGCCTGGAGTCAACAGGACAGGGGAGTAACTAATGAAAAACTGTTTTTT; CDR3aa: CAWSQQDRGVTNEKLFF
v_gene: TRBV6-5; j_gene: TRBJ2-3; abundance: .; d_gene: TRBD2; CDR3nt: TGTGCCAGCAGTTACTCGGCTAGCGGATACACAGATACGCAGTATTTT; CDR3aa: CASSYSASGYTDTQYF
v_gene: TRBV5-1; j_gene: TRBJ2-3; abundance: .; d_gene: .; CDR3nt: TGCGCCAGCAGCTGGGGCCGGACTAGCACAGATACGCAGTATTTT; CDR3aa: CASSWGRTSTDTQYF
v_gene: TRBV9; j_gene: TRBJ1-2; abundance: .; d_gene: .; CDR3nt: TGTGCCAGCAGCGTAGCTCCTCTCGGGACTAACTATGGCTACACCTTC; CDR3aa: CASSVAPLGTNYGYTF
v_gene: TRBV30; j_gene: TRBJ1-5; abundance: .; d_gene: TRBD1; CDR3nt: TGTGCCTGGAGCGCAACCGGACAGGGGGGAGGTCAGCCCCAGCATTTT; CDR3aa: CAWSATGQGGGQPQHF
v_gene: TRBV5-6; j_gene: TRBJ2-7; abundance: .; d_gene: TRBD1; CDR3nt: TGTGCCAGCAGCTCAGACAGGGTTCTCTACGAGCAGTACTTC; CDR3aa: CASSSDRVLYEQYF
v_gene: TRBV2; j_gene: TRBJ1-1; abundance: .; d_gene: .; CDR3nt: TGTGCCAGCACAAGCTCCCGGAGGAACACTGAAGCTTTCTTT; CDR3aa: CASTSSRRNTEAFF
v_gene: TRBV10-2; j_gene: TRBJ2-3; abundance: .; d_gene: TRBD2; CDR3nt: TGCGCCAGCAGTGTGACTAGCGGCGCAGATACGCAGTATTTT; CDR3aa: CASSVTSGADTQYF
v_gene: TRBV27; j_gene: TRBJ1-2; abundance: .; d_gene: .; CDR3nt: TGTGCCAGCAGTTTATCGGCACGGGGTTATTATTATGGCTACACCTTC; CDR3aa: CASSLSARGYYYGYTF
v_gene: TRBV30; j_gene: TRBJ1-1; abundance: .; d_gene: .; CDR3nt: TGTGCCTGGAACCCCAAGCACCAGGAGAACACTGAAGCTTTCTTT; CDR3aa: CAWNPKHQENTEAFF
v_gene: TRBV18; j_gene: TRBJ1-2; abundance: once; d_gene: .; CDR3nt: TGTGCCAGCTCAGTGGACAGAACTAACTATGGCTACACCTTC; CDR3aa: CASSVDRTNYGYTF
v_gene: TRBV6-5; j_gene: TRBJ1-2; abundance: .; d_gene: .; CDR3nt: TGTGCCAGCATCGGCAGCGACCACTATGGCTACACCTTC; CDR3aa: CASIGSDHYGYTF
v_gene: TRBV28; j_gene: TRBJ1-5; abundance: .; d_gene: .; CDR3nt: TGTGCCAGCAGTCAAACCAGGTTCCAGCCCCAGCATTTT; CDR3aa: CASSQTRFQPQHF
v_gene: TRBV21-1; j_gene: TRBJ2-2; abundance: .; d_gene: .; CDR3nt: TGTGCCAGCAGCAAAGGGGGTATAGCTAGCTTTGCCGGGGAGCTGTTTTTT; CDR3aa: CASSKGGIASFAGELFF
v_gene: TRBV5-4; j_gene: TRBJ2-2; abundance: .; d_gene: TRBD2; CDR3nt: TGTGCCAGCAGCTTCAGCGGGAGGGACACCGGGGAGCTGTTTTTT; CDR3aa: CASSFSGRDTGELFF
v_gene: TRBV9; j_gene: TRBJ1-2; abundance: .; d_gene: TRBD1; CDR3nt: TGTGCCAGCAGCGTAAGACCCCAGGGGGAAGATCAGGGGGGTGGCTACACCTTC; CDR3aa: CASSVRPQGEDQGGGYTF
v_gene: TRBV5-1; j_gene: TRBJ1-1; abundance: .; d_gene: TRBD1; CDR3nt: TGCGCCAGCAGACAGGGACAGTCGAACACTGAAGCTTTCTTT; CDR3aa: CASRQGQSNTEAFF
v_gene: TRBV5-1; j_gene: TRBJ2-1; abundance: once; d_gene: .; CDR3nt: TGCGCCAGCAGCTTGGCCCAGGAGCAGTTCTTC; CDR3aa: CASSLAQEQFF
v_gene: TRBV9; j_gene: TRBJ1-2; abundance: .; d_gene: TRBD1; CDR3nt: TGTGCCAGCAGCGGGACGGGACAGGGAAATGGCTACACCTTC; CDR3aa: CASSGTGQGNGYTF
v_gene: TRBV28; j_gene: TRBJ2-7; abundance: .; d_gene: TRBD1; CDR3nt: TGTGCCAGCAGTCTAGCCGGGACAGGTTTCTACGAGCAGTACTTC; CDR3aa: CASSLAGTGFYEQYF
v_gene: TRBV13; j_gene: TRBJ1-1; abundance: .; d_gene: .; CDR3nt: TGTGCCAGCAGTTCCCCGGGGGATGAAGCTTTCTTT; CDR3aa: CASSSPGDEAFF
v_gene: TRBV5-1; j_gene: TRBJ2-7; abundance: .; d_gene: .; CDR3nt: TGCGCCAGCAGCCCGTGGACTGGCTACGAGCAGTACTTC; CDR3aa: CASSPWTGYEQYF
v_gene: TRBV7-8; j_gene: TRBJ2-3; abundance: .; d_gene: .; CDR3nt: TGTGCCAGCAGCAAAAGGTGGGGCCAGCCTAGCACAGATACGCAGTATTTT; CDR3aa: CASSKRWGQPSTDTQYF
v_gene: TRBV9; j_gene: TRBJ2-1; abundance: .; d_gene: .; CDR3nt: TGTGCCAGCACCACGGAAGAATACAATGAGCAGTTCTTC; CDR3aa: CASTTEEYNEQFF
v_gene: TRBV13; j_gene: TRBJ2-5; abundance: .; d_gene: .; CDR3nt: TGTGCCAGCAGCCCCTACGGAGAAGCGGAGTTCCAAGAGACCCAGTACTTC; CDR3aa: CASSPYGEAEFQETQYF
v_gene: TRBV5-4; j_gene: TRBJ1-2; abundance: .; d_gene: TRBD1; CDR3nt: TGTGCCAGCAGCTTGCAGGGGGCGGGCGGCTACACCTTC; CDR3aa: CASSLQGAGGYTF
v_gene: TRBV7-8; j_gene: TRBJ2-3; abundance: .; d_gene: .; CDR3nt: TGTGCCAGCAGCTTTCCCCTCTGGGGTCTCCCCACAGATACGCAGTATTTT; CDR3aa: CASSFPLWGLPTDTQYF
v_gene: TRBV27; j_gene: TRBJ1-1; abundance: .; d_gene: TRBD1; CDR3nt: TGTGCCAGCACCGGGACAGGGAGAGCTGAAGCTTTCTTT; CDR3aa: CASTGTGRAEAFF
v_gene: TRBV28; j_gene: TRBJ2-7; abundance: once; d_gene: .; CDR3nt: TGTGCCAGCCGTCAGCCCAGAGAGGTACAGGGTTTCTACGAGCAGTACTTC; CDR3aa: CASRQPREVQGFYEQYF
v_gene: TRBV7-9; j_gene: TRBJ1-1; abundance: .; d_gene: .; CDR3nt: TGTGCCAGCAGCTTAGGTGAGGGAATGAACACTGAAGCTTTCTTT; CDR3aa: CASSLGEGMNTEAFF
v_gene: TRBV5-1; j_gene: TRBJ1-2; abundance: many; d_gene: TRBD1; CDR3nt: TGCGCCAGCGCTCTGAGGCGGGACAGGGTATATGGCTACACCTTC; CDR3aa: CASALRRDRVYGYTF
v_gene: TRBV11-1; j_gene: TRBJ1-5; abundance: .; d_gene: .; CDR3nt: TGTGCCAGCAGCCCCCACGGGGTGAAAGATCAGCCCCAGCATTTT; CDR3aa: CASSPHGVKDQPQHF
v_gene: TRBV5-1; j_gene: TRBJ2-3; abundance: .; d_gene: TRBD2; CDR3nt: TGCGCCAGCAGCACGGGACTAGTCCCAAATGCTAATACGCAGTATTTT; CDR3aa: CASSTGLVPNANTQYF
v_gene: TRBV7-2; j_gene: TRBJ2-7; abundance: .; d_gene: .; CDR3nt: TGTGCCAGCAGTTTTCAGGGGTCTAGCTACGAGCAGTACTTC; CDR3aa: CASSFQGSSYEQYF
v_gene: TRBV7-8; j_gene: TRBJ2-2; abundance: once; d_gene: .; CDR3nt: TGTGCCAGCAGCTCCGGGGCTTCTGTCGCCACCGGGGAGCTGTTTTTT; CDR3aa: CASSSGASVATGELFF
v_gene: TRBV9; j_gene: TRBJ2-5; abundance: once; d_gene: .; CDR3nt: TGTGCCAGCAGCCCTGGTGGGACGGAGGGAGAGACCCAGTACTTC; CDR3aa: CASSPGGTEGETQYF
v_gene: TRBV18; j_gene: TRBJ1-1; abundance: .; d_gene: TRBD1; CDR3nt: TGTGCCAGCTCACTTGACAGGGGAGTCACTGAAGCTTTCTTT; CDR3aa: CASSLDRGVTEAFF